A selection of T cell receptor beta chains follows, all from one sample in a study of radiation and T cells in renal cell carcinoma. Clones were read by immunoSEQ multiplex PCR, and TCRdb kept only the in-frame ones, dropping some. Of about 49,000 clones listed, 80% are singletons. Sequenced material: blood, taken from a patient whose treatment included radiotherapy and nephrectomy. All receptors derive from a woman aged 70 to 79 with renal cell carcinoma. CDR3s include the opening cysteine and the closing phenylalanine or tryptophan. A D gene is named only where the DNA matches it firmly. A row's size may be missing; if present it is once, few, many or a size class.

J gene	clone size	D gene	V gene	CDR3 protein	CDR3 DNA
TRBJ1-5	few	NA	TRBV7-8	CASSLGQWVNQPQHF	TGTGCCAGCAGCTTGGGCCAGTGGGTCAATCAGCCCCAGCATTTT
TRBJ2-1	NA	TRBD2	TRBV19	CASSIGGGWNNEQFF	TGTGCCAGTAGTATCGGGGGAGGGTGGAACAATGAGCAGTTCTTC
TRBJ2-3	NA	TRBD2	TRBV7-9	CASSWGLEFTDTQYF	TGTGCCAGCAGCTGGGGACTAGAGTTTACAGATACGCAGTATTTT
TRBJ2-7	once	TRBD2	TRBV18	CASSRQNSGRASYEQYF	TGTGCCAGCTCGCGGCAAAATAGCGGGAGGGCCTCCTACGAGCAGTACTTC
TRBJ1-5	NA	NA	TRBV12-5	CASGLPRGDSNQPQHF	TGTGCTAGTGGTTTGCCCCGGGGAGATAGCAATCAGCCCCAGCATTTT
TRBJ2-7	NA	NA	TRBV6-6	CASRRGYVADYEQYF	TGTGCCAGCAGACGCGGGTACGTAGCTGACTACGAGCAGTACTTC
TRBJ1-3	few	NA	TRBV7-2	CASSLDRSSGNTIYF	TGTGCCAGCAGCTTAGACAGGAGCTCTGGAAACACCATATATTTT
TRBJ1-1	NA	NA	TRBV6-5	CASSYQRMNTEAFF	TGTGCCAGCAGTTACCAACGCATGAACACTGAAGCTTTCTTT
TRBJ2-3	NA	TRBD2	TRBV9	CASSGSGSPPDTQYF	TGTGCCAGCAGCGGTAGCGGGAGTCCCCCAGATACGCAGTATTTT
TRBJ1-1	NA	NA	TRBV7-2	CASSVPGYATEAFF	TGTGCCAGCAGCGTCCCCGGGTATGCCACTGAAGCTTTCTTT
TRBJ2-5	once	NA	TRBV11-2	CASSLGGSYQETQYF	TGTGCCAGCAGCCTTGGGGGCTCGTACCAAGAGACCCAGTACTTC
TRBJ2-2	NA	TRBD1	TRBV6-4	CASSSGQGDAGELFF	TGTGCCAGCAGTTCGGGACAGGGGGACGCCGGGGAGCTGTTTTTT
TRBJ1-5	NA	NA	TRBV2	CASSEQGATWQPQHF	TGTGCCAGCAGTGAACAGGGAGCTACATGGCAGCCCCAGCATTTT
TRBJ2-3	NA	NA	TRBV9	CASSVQEGSTDTQYF	TGTGCCAGCAGCGTTCAGGAGGGGAGCACAGATACGCAGTATTTT
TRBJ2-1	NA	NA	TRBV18	CASSRGNEQFF	TGTGCCAGCTCACGCGGAAATGAGCAGTTCTTC
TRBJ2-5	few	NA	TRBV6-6	CASSYREYQETQYF	TGTGCCAGCAGTTATAGAGAGTACCAAGAGACCCAGTACTTC
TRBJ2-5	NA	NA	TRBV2	CASSGAGMVETQYF	TGTGCCAGCAGTGGGGCAGGGATGGTGGAGACCCAGTACTTC
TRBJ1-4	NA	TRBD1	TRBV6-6	CASSSRGQGGEKLFF	TGTGCCAGCAGCTCACGGGGACAGGGAGGAGAAAAACTGTTTTTT
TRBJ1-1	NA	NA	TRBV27	CASSPRSNTEAFF	TGTGCCAGCAGTCCTCGGTCGAACACTGAAGCTTTCTTT
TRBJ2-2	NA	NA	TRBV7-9	CASSPLTVNTGELFF	TGTGCCAGCAGCCCACTGACAGTGAACACCGGGGAGCTGTTTTTT
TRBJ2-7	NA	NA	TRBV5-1	CASSLTQGSEQYF	TGCGCCAGCAGCTTGACGCAGGGCAGCGAGCAGTACTTC
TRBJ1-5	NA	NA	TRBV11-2	CASSLADTPNQPQHF	TGTGCCAGCAGCTTAGCGGACACCCCTAATCAGCCCCAGCATTTT
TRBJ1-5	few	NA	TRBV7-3	CASRMGGSNQPQHF	TGTGCCAGCAGAATGGGGGGAAGCAATCAGCCCCAGCATTTT
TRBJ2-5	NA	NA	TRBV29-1	CSVEKETQYF	TGCAGCGTGGAAAAAGAGACCCAGTACTTC
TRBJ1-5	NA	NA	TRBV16	CASSQYNRGDQPQHF	TGTGCCAGCAGCCAATACAACAGAGGGGATCAGCCCCAGCATTTT
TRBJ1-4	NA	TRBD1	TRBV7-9	CASSNRGRGEKLFF	TGTGCCAGCAGCAACAGGGGGCGCGGTGAAAAACTGTTTTTT
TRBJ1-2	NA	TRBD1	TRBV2	CAAGGYYGYTF	TGTGCGGCAGGGGGGTACTATGGCTACACCTTC
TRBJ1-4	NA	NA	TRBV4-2	CASSARERNEKLFF	TGTGCCAGCAGCGCCCGGGAGCGTAATGAAAAACTGTTTTTT
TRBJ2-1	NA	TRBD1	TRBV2	CASHAGQGYNEQFF	TGTGCCAGCCATGCGGGACAGGGGTACAATGAGCAGTTCTTC
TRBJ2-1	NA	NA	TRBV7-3	CASSLTGNPHNEQFF	TGTGCCAGCAGCTTAACCGGGAACCCCCACAATGAGCAGTTCTTC
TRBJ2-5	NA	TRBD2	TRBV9	CASSVATSGGETQYF	TGTGCCAGCAGCGTCGCCACTAGCGGGGGGGAGACCCAGTACTTC
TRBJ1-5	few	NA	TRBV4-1	CASSQGSVDQPQHF	TGCGCCAGCAGTCAGGGGTCGGTCGATCAGCCCCAGCATTTT
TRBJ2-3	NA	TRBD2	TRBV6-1	CASSVNSGGDTQYF	TGTGCCAGCAGTGTCAACAGCGGGGGGGATACGCAGTATTTT
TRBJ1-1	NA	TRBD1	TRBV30	CAWTWDREEAFF	TGTGCCTGGACTTGGGACAGAGAAGAAGCTTTCTTT
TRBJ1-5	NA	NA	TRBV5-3	CARSLGCRVGRKNNQPQHF	TGTGCCAGAAGCTTGGGGTGCAGGGTAGGAAGAAAAAACAATCAGCCCCAGCATTTT
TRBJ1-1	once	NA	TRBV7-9	CASSFANTEAFF	TGTGCCAGCAGCTTTGCGAACACTGAAGCTTTCTTT
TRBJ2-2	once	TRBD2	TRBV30	CAWRSGRAGTGELFF	TGTGCCTGGAGAAGCGGGAGGGCAGGAACCGGGGAGCTGTTTTTT
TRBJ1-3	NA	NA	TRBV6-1	CASSELREGNTIYF	TGTGCCAGCAGTGAACTCAGGGAGGGAAACACCATATATTTT
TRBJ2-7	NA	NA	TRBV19	CAQGAWGGYYEQYF	TGTGCCCAGGGAGCGTGGGGAGGTTATTACGAGCAGTACTTC
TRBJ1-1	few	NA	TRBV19	CASSIIPDNTEAFF	TGTGCCAGTAGTATAATCCCAGATAACACTGAAGCTTTCTTT
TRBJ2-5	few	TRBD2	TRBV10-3	CAISESGRVGETQYF	TGTGCCATCAGTGAGTCTGGGAGGGTAGGAGAGACCCAGTACTTC
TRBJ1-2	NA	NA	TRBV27	CASSHDGAFGYTF	TGTGCCAGCAGTCATGACGGGGCGTTTGGCTACACCTTC
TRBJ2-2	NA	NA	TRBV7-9	CASRGSGWSGELFF	TGTGCCAGCCGCGGCAGCGGGTGGAGCGGGGAGCTGTTTTTT
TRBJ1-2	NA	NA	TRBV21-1	CASSHSPSNYGYTF	TGTGCCAGCAGCCATTCCCCAAGTAACTATGGCTACACCTTC
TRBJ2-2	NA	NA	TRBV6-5	CASSYENIANTGELFF	TGTGCCAGCAGTTACGAGAACATAGCGAACACCGGGGAGCTGTTTTTT
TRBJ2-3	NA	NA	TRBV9	CASSGSTRITDTQYF	TGTGCCAGCAGCGGCTCGACTAGAATCACAGATACGCAGTATTTT
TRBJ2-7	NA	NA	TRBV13	CASSTYRSYEQYF	TGTGCCAGCAGCACCTACAGGTCCTACGAGCAGTACTTC
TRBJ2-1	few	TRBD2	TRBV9	CASSSGTSFRYNEQFF	TGTGCCAGCAGCTCCGGGACTAGCTTTCGTTACAATGAGCAGTTCTTC
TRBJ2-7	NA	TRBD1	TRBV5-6	CASSGTGAKSSYEQYF	TGTGCCAGCAGCGGGACAGGGGCCAAATCCTCCTACGAGCAGTACTTC
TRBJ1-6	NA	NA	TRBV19	CASSIKPLTNSPLHF	TGTGCCAGTAGTATTAAGCCCCTGACTAATTCACCCCTCCACTTT
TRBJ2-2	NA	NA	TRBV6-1	CASREEVNTGELFF	TGTGCCAGCAGGGAGGAGGTGAACACCGGGGAGCTGTTTTTT
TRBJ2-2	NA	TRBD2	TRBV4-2	CASSRGLAANTGELFF	TGTGCCAGCAGCCGTGGACTAGCGGCGAACACCGGGGAGCTGTTTTTT
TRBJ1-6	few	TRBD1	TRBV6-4	CASSREGARNSPLHF	TGTGCCAGCAGCCGTGAGGGGGCTCGAAATTCACCCCTCCACTTT
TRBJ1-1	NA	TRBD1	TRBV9	CASSSGTGGDTEAFF	TGTGCCAGCAGCTCTGGGACAGGGGGCGATACTGAAGCTTTCTTT
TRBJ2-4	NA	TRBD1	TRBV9	CASSVAPGGNSQNIQYF	TGTGCCAGCAGCGTAGCCCCAGGGGGAAACAGCCAAAACATTCAGTACTTC